Reported below is one T cell receptor beta chain. In the authors' workflow: It was from reference gene primer amplification that nucleated cell counts were estimated. Measured with immunoSEQ multiplex PCR; TCRdb has only the in-frame clones, and not every one. The V and J calls and clone size are taken from that table; D and trimming were inferred from the DNA. This sample carries over 200,000 clones, around 90% of them seen once, and the ten largest clones take around 1.2%. The CDR3 sequence is 14 residues long. Trimming took off 5 bases at V and 0 bases at J, with 11 bases between the two ends. Germline V gene data show CDR1 as SGHRS and CDR2 as YFSETQ. This record comes from a study of blood T cell repertoires in COVID-19. The wider study: Italy, Spain and the United States were the sources of the convalescent and acute COVID-19 samples. The analysed material was cDNA or gDNA that came from T cells, B-cell-depleted T cells, or PBMCs.

What was sequenced was peripheral blood. The genes are TRBV5-1 and TRBJ1-1, with D uncertain. The TCR comes from a man aged 30-40 years with acute or convalescent COVID-19. CDR3 nucleotide sequence: TGCGCCAGCAGGCCAGGCGACGTGAACACTGAAGCTTTCTTT. It is translated as CASRPGDVNTEAFF.